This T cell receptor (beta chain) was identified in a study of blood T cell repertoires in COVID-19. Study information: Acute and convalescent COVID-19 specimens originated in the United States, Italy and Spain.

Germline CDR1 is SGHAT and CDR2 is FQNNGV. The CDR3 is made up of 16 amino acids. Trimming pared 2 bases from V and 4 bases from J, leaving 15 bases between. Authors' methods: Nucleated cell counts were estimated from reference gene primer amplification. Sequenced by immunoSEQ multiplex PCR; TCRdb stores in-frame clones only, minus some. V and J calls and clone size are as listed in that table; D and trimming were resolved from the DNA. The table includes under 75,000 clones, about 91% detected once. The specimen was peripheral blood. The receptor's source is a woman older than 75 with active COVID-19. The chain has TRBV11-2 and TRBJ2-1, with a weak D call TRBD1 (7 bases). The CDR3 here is CASSLLLAGGYNEQFF. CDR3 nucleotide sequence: TGTGCCAGCAGCTTATTACTAGCAGGGGGATACAATGAGCAGTTCTTC.